This T cell receptor (beta chain) was captured by sequencing in a study of cytomegalovirus exposure and HLA in healthy donors (dated by TCRdb to 2017 to 2019). About the investigation overall: According to an earlier analysis of 587 of the donors, about 190 million T cells yielded 95 million to 140 million unique TCR beta sequences and about 300 Gb of sequence data. Class I and class II HLA loci were covered by the typing at four-digit resolution. A later genetic analysis used genome-wide SNP genotypes for about three fifths of the 666 donors, treating that subset as a discovery cohort. Typing coverage varied by locus: roughly 629-640 donors for A, B, C, DRB1 and DQB1; around 560 for DQA1; 600 to 610 for DPA1; 450 to 480 for DPB1. The T cell repertoires of 700 or so subjects were profiled by immunosequencing and related to cytomegalovirus serostatus. Across roughly 420 genotyped donors of the cohort, an average of approximately 220,000 unique TCR beta nucleotide sequences per donor were sequenced, and 15% to 20% of those sequences were non-productive. A later analysis re-analyzed previously published TCR beta repertoires from approximately 700 donors and added high-resolution HLA genotyping to study TCR occurrence patterns. Because of strong linkage in the cohort, roughly 5 DR-DQ haplotypes were treated as single units for association and clustering. In addition to the first cohort of about 650 subjects, a separate validation cohort of some 120 different subjects was used. To decide whether each TCR beta V gene segment behaved as functional or pseudogenic, an earlier analysis of fewer than 750 of the donors relied on high-throughput TCR beta sequencing. All discovery cohort repertoires had been generated using a single sequencing platform. Of the roughly 400 genotyped donors, 65% to 90% fell in the genetic ancestry cluster associated with self-reported Caucasian donors. The study combined high-throughput TCR immunosequencing, statistical association of individual TCRs with disease status, and machine learning to predict cytomegalovirus infection status. An early release covering approximately 600 HLA-typed donors comprised about 320 gigabases of sequencing data and tens of millions of unique TCR sequences. The study was designed to test whether signatures of past pathogen exposure could be identified by cataloging public T cell receptors. In the later analysis, no new phenotypic data were used to find candidate immune exposures; instead, reliance was placed on TCR beta sequences and their occurrence across donors. Donor age, sex, ethnicity and CMV serostatus were compiled alongside the repertoire data.

The library was generated by the immunoSEQ multiplex PCR assay. For the multiplex PCR, a mixture combining 60 forward primers for TCR Vbeta segments and 13 reverse primers for TCR Jbeta segments was used. The CDR3 region of rearranged TCR beta genes was amplified from genomic DNA with a multiplex PCR assay. The amplified TCR beta libraries were sequenced on the Illumina HiSeq System as 87-base-pair reads. As for the original processing: A later analysis tallied 70 million to 100 million unique TCR beta chains across the 666 repertoires, and about 12 million of those chains were shared by two or more donors. To remove PCR and sequencing errors, raw reads were error-corrected and collapsed into unique sequences using a nearest-neighbor algorithm that merged closely related sequences. V, D and J gene segments were assigned by aligning CDR3 sequences to IMGT reference sequences. For a sequence to be retained, a match of at least six nucleotides was required to both a V gene segment and a J gene segment. A rearrangement was called productive if the CDR3 had no stop codons and remained in frame with V and J, and every other rearrangement was called non-productive. Following IMGT convention, CDR3 was defined as the stretch from the second conserved V-encoded cysteine up to the conserved J-encoded phenylalanine. The earlier analysis of some 540 of the donors excluded any sequence lacking an unambiguous match to a single V gene segment. An earlier analysis of fewer than 750 of the donors classified V segments as functional when productive rearrangements were above 56.7% and as segregating when the standard deviation between donors was above 5%. A statistical classification framework was built for diagnosing cytomegalovirus status from the catalog of TCR beta chain sequences. In a later analysis, V and J genes were assigned by comparing TCR nucleotide sequences against IMGT/GENE-DB human TR gene sequences. A later analysis assigned CDR3 sequences and most-parsimonious VDJ recombination scenarios with the TCRdist pipeline. In a later analysis, each TCR beta chain was defined by its CDR3 amino acid sequence together with its V-gene family, and reads without a unique V-gene family were excluded. To address suspected cross-contamination and a sequencing artifact, a later analysis removed 550 to 750 highly shared, low-generation-probability nucleotide sequences. For each public chain, a later analysis derived a clonal expansion index from normalized ranks of inferred template counts within each repertoire. Generation probabilities in a later analysis came from a VDJ recombination model fitted to out-of-frame rearrangements, and those results were checked against IGoR. In a later analysis, hypergeometric tests were used to score TCR-TCR, TCR-HLA and TCR-CMV co-occurrence, with a repertoire-size bias correction applied to TCR pairs. To estimate false discovery rates, a later analysis permuted the HLA or CMV assignments 20 times. A later analysis grouped co-occurring TCRs with DBSCAN, adding TCRdist sequence similarity when clustering within HLA-allele-positive subsets. Repertoires with fewer than 30,000 or more than 120,000 public chains, plus five repertoires with anomalous nucleotide sharing, were excluded from co-occurrence clustering. TCRdb took over this immuneACCESS table, retaining in-frame rearrangements with V and J assigned. Such tables are incomplete; in checked studies, under half of the missing clones stem from an unresolved V gene, and the remainder is unexplained. The V and J calls and clone size are taken from that table; D and trimming were inferred from the DNA. This sample comprises about 110,000 clones, 82% of them detected only once. The ten largest clones represent 2.7% of the sample.

There are 17 amino acids in the CDR3, from cysteine to phenylalanine inclusive. The read is trimmed to its CDR3 DNA, 51 bases read in frame from base 1. CDR1 and CDR2, per the germline V gene, are SGDLS and YYNGEE. Relative to germline, V is 0 bases shorter and J is 0 bases shorter, with 15 bases between their ends. In total, more than 500 healthy bone marrow donors made up the cohort. Cohort members were all nominally healthy when sampled, although unrecorded immune exposures were likely present. The donor was CMV seropositive and belonged to the group of 250 to 350 seropositive cohort members. Every donor gave a peripheral blood sample, and the peripheral blood mononuclear cells from that sample were used for TCR beta sequencing. The Qiagen DNeasy Blood Extraction Kit was used to extract genomic DNA from the blood cell samples. On the study overall, not on this receptor specifically: An earlier analysis of around 500 of the donors showed that most TCR beta V segments appeared in productive rearrangements either about 90% or about 30% of the time, which broadly matched IMGT annotations. An association between a missense DCLRE1C variant and V-gene and J-gene trimming of TCR beta chains was found in a later genetic analysis and replicated in an independent cohort. When HLA alleles, especially DR and DQ, strongly co-occurred, attributing TCR associations to individual alleles was difficult. A total of some 180 TCR beta chains were listed by the study as associated with cytomegalovirus. Because counts were too low, seventeen rarely observed V segments, including chromosome 9 orphons, were left out of the earlier analysis of 500 to 750 of the donors. In a later analysis, some 18,000 TCR beta sequences were associated with specific HLA alleles at a false discovery rate of 0.05. A later analysis found that HLA-associated TCR beta chains were more clonally expanded and had lower generation probabilities than equally common non-associated chains. Compared with the roughly 710-donor mean, donors in an Asian-associated ancestry cluster had fewer N-insertions in productive TCRs, according to a later genetic analysis. In a later analysis, several top co-occurrence clusters were reported to appear linked to parvovirus B19, influenza, CMV and Epstein-Barr virus. Because HLA typing was missing for some donors at each locus, association tests included only the typed subset. A group of highly shared sequence variants was considered likely to be a technical artifact of the sequencing pipeline. A later analysis found that most CMV-associated TCR beta chains appeared HLA-restricted, with HLA associations seemingly driven largely by CMV exposure. The authors suggested that the approach could potentially be extended to other disease states and immunological phenotypes. In a later analysis, TCR association rates were found to vary across HLA loci, with the most associated TCRs seen for DRB1 alleles and the fewest for HLA-C alleles. Some IMGT-functional V segments, including TRBV6-2 and TRBV6-3, could not be told apart with the 87-base-pair reads, so those segments were excluded. Roughly uniform sequencing depth across donors was assumed in presence/absence analyses, although this assumption may not hold. For the cohort, immune exposure information was limited to CMV serostatus. Most TCR sequences were observed very rarely across donors, whereas some public TCRs were present in many individuals. The classifier was reported to diagnose cytomegalovirus status with high specificity and sensitivity in both the original and validation cohorts. A few of the identified cytomegalovirus-associated TCR beta chains were confirmed in vitro to be specific for cytomegalovirus antigens. Correlated functional status among segregating V segments might reflect linkage disequilibrium, but an unknown experimental factor could not be ruled out. In this cohort, only TCR beta chains were sequenced, and detectable features were limited by the absence of alpha or paired-chain data. A further reported finding was that TCR beta sequences accurately predicted the HLA-A and HLA-B alleles for most subjects in the first cohort.

About this clone itself: It lacks a known antigen. The input lacks base qualities; no much larger clone sits a single base away.

The material sequenced was PBMCs. This receptor was identified in a man aged 25-40 years in good health and CMV-seropositive. Here the chain combines TRBV9 and TRBJ1-1, with an unclear D gene assignment. The DNA sequence is given as TGTGCCAGCAGCGTAGGCAAGGGAGGAGGGATGAACACTGAAGCTTTCTTT. Its protein reads: CASSVGKGGGMNTEAFF.